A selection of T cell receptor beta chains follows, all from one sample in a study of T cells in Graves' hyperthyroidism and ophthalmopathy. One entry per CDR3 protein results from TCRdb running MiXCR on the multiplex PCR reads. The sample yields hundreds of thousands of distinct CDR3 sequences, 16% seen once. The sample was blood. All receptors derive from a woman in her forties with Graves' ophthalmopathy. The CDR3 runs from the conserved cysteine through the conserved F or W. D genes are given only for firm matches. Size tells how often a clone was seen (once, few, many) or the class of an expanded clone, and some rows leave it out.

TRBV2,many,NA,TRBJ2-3,TGTGCCAGCAGTGAAGCGGAGAGGAGACTCGCCACAGATACGCAGTATTTT,CASSEAERRLATDTQYF
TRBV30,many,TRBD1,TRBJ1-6,TGTGCCTGGAGAGCCCCCCCGGGACAGGGAGTTTCACCCCTCCACTTT,CAWRAPPGQGVSPLHF
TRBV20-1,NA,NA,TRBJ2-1,TGCAGTGCTAGAGAGGGTTCCGGGATAGGGTATGAGCAGTTCTTC,CSAREGSGIGYEQFF
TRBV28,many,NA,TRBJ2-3,TGTGCCAGCAGTTGGAGGGTTGGAACAGATACGCAGTATTTT,CASSWRVGTDTQYF
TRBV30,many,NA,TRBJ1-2,TGTGCCTGGAGTCCTACAGTTTATGGCTACACCTTC,CAWSPTVYGYTF
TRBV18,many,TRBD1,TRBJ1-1,TGTGCCAGCTCACCACCGGGGGTGACAGGGATCACTGAAGCTTTCTTT,CASSPPGVTGITEAFF
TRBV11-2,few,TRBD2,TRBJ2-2,TGTGCCAGCAGCTTCCTAGCGGGGGGGGGTGGCACCGGGGAGCTGTTTTTT,CASSFLAGGGGTGELFF
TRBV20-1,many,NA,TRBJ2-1,TGCAGTGCTAGCGGGGTCAATGAGCAGTTCTTC,CSASGVNEQFF
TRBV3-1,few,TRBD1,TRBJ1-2,TGTGCCAGCAGCCAAGGCCGGGACAGGGGGGGCGGCTACACCTTC,CASSQGRDRGGGYTF
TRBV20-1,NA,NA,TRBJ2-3,TGCAGTGCTAGAGTCCTTAGCGGCACAGATACGCAGTATTTT,CSARVLSGTDTQYF
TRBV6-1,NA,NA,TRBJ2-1,TGTGCCAGCAGTCTTCTAGCTCTCCTCGACAATGAGCAGTTCTTC,CASSLLALLDNEQFF
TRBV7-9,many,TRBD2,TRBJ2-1,TGTGCCAGCAGCTTCCCTGGGACTAGTCGACGGGGTGAGCAGTTCTTC,CASSFPGTSRRGEQFF
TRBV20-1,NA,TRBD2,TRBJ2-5,TGCAGTGCTGGCAAGGGACTAGCTGACCAAGAGACCCAGTACTTC,CSAGKGLADQETQYF
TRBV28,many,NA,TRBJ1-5,TGTGCCAGCAGACCAAGCAATCAGCCCCAGCATTTT,CASRPSNQPQHF
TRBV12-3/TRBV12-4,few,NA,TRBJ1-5,TGTGCCAGCAGTTTAGGACAGGTTAGCAATCAGCCCCAGCATTTT,CASSLGQVSNQPQHF